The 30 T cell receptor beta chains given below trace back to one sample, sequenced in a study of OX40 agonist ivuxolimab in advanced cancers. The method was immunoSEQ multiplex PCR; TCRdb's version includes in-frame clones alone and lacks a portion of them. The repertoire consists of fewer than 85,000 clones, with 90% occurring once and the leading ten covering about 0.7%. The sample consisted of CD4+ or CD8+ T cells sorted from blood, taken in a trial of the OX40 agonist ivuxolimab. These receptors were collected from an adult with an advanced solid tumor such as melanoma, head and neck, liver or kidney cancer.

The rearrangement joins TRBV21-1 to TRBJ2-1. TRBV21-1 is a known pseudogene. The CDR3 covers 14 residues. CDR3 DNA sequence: TGTGCCAGCAGCAAGAACTTCAGAAACAATGAGCAGTTCTTC. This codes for CASSKNFRNNEQFF.

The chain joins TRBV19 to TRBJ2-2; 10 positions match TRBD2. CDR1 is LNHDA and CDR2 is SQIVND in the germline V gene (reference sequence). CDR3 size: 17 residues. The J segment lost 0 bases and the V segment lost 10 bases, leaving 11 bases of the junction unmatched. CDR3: CATRRLAGAPNTGELFF. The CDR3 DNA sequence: TGTGCCACGCGCCGGCTAGCGGGAGCTCCGAACACCGGGGAGCTGTTTTTT.

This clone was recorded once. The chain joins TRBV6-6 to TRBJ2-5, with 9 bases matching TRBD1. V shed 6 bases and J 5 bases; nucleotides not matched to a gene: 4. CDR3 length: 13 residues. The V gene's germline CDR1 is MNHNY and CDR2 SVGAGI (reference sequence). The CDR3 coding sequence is TGTGCCAGCAGAAGGGACAGGGAGGAGACCCAGTACTTC. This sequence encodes CASRRDREETQYF.

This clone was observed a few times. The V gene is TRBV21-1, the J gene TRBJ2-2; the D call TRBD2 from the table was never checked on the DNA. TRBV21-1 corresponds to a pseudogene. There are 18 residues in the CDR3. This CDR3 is CASSSKVGGPRNTGELFF. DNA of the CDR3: TGTGCCAGCAGCTCAAAGGTCGGGGGTCCAAGAAACACCGGGGAGCTGTTTTTT.

CDR3 region: CASSPPGLAENEQFF. The CDR3 DNA reads TGTGCCAGCAGTCCCCCGGGACTAGCGGAAAATGAGCAGTTCTTC. The chain employs TRBV28 and TRBJ2-1; TRBD2 matches 11 bases. V lost 5 bases and J lost 7; bases outside the gene matches: 7. CDR3 size: 15 residues. Looked up from germline, CDR1 is MDHEN and CDR2 is SYDVKM.

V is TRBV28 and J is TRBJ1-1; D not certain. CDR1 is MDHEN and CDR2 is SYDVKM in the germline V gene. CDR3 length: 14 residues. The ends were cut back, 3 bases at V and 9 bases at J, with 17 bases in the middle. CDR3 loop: CASSLTHRSGKAFF. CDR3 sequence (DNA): TGTGCCAGCAGTTTGACACATAGATCGGGTAAAGCTTTCTTT.

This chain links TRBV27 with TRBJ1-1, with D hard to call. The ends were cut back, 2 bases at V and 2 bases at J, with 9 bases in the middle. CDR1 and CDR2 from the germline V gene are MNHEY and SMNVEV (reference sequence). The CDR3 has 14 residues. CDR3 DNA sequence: TGTGCCAGCAGTTTAACAGTCAGAAACACTGAAGCTTTCTTT. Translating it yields CASSLTVRNTEAFF.

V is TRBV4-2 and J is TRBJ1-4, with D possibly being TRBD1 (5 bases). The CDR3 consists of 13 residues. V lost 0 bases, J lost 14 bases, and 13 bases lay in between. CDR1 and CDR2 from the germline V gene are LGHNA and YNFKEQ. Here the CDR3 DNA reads TGTGCCAGCAGCCAAGATGGGGCAGGTTATCTGTTTTTT. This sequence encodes CASSQDGAGYLFF.

DNA for the CDR3: TGTGCCAGCAGCTTCAGGGGGTCGAAACAGCCCCAGCATTTT. The encoded protein is CASSFRGSKQPQHF. The chain recombines TRBV7-2 with TRBJ1-5; TRBD1 matches 7 bases. Germline V lookup: CDR1 SGHTA, CDR2 FQGNSA. Trimming removed 3 bases from V and 7 bases from J; junction bases left unmatched: 6. The CDR3 extends over 14 amino acids.

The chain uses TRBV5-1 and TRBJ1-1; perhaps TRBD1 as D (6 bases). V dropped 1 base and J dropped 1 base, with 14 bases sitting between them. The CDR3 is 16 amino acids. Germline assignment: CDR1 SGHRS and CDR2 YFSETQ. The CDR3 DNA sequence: TGCGCCAGCAGCTTGCTTTCTGGGACACCGAACACTGAAGCTTTCTTT. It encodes CASSLLSGTPNTEAFF. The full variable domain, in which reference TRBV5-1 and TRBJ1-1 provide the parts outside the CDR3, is KAGVTQTPRYLIKTRGQQVTLSCSPISGHRSVSWYQQTPGQGLQFLFEYFSETQRNKGNFPGRFSGRQFSNSRSEMNVSTLELGDSALYLCASSLLSGTPNTEAFFGQGTRLTVV.

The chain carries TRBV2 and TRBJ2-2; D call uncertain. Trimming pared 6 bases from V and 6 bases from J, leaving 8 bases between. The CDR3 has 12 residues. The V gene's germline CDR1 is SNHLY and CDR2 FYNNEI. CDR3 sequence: CASSPVSGELFF. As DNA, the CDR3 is TGTGCCAGCAGCCCGGTTTCCGGGGAGCTGTTTTTT.

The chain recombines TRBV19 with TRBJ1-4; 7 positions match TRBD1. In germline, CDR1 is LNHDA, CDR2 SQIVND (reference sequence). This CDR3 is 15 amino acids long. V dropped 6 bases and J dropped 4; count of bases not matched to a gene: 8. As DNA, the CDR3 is TGTGCCAGTAGAGCAAAACAGGGGCTTAATGAAAAACTGTTTTTT. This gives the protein CASRAKQGLNEKLFF.

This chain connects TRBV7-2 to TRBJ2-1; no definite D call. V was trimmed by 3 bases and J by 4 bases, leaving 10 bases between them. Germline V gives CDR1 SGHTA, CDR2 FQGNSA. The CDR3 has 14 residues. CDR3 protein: CASSFSLLYNEQFF. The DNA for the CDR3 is TGTGCCAGCAGCTTTTCCCTTCTTTACAATGAGCAGTTCTTC.

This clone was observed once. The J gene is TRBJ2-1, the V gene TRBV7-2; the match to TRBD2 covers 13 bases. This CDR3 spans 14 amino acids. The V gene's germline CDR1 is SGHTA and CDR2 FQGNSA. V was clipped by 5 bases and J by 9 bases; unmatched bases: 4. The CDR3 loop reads CASSPGLAGTEQFF. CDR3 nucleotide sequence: TGTGCCAGCAGCCCGGGACTAGCGGGAACTGAGCAGTTCTTC.

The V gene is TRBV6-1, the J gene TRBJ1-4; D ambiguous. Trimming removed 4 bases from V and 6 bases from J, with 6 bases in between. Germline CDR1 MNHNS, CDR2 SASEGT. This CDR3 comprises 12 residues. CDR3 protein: CASSARDEKLFF. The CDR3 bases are TGTGCCAGCAGTGCCCGAGATGAAAAACTGTTTTTT.

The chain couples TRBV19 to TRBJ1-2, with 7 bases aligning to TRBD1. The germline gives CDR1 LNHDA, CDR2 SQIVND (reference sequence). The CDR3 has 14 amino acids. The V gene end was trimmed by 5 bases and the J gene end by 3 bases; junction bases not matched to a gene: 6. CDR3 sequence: CASSVRQGDYGYTF. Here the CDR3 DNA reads TGTGCCAGTAGTGTTCGACAGGGTGACTATGGCTACACCTTC.

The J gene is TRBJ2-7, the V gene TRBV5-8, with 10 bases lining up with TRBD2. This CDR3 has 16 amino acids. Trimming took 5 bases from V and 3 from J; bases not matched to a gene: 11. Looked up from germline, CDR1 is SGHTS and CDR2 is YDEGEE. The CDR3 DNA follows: TGTGCCAGCAGAATACTCTTGGGACTAGCGTACTACGAGCAGTACTTC. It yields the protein CASRILLGLAYYEQYF.

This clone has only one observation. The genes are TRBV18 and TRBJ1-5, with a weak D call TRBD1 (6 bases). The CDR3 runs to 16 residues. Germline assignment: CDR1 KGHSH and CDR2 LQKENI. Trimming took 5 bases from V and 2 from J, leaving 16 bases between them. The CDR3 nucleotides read TGTGCCAGCTCATCCCTCGGGGGGCCTGGCAATCAGCCCCAGCATTTT. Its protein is CASSSLGGPGNQPQHF.

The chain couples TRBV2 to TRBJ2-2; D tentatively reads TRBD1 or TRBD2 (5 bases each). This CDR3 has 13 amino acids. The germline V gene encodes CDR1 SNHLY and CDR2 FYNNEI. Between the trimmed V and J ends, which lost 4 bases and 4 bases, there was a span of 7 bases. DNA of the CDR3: TGTGCCAGCAGTGGGGACGGCACCGGGGAGCTGTTTTTT. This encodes CASSGDGTGELFF.

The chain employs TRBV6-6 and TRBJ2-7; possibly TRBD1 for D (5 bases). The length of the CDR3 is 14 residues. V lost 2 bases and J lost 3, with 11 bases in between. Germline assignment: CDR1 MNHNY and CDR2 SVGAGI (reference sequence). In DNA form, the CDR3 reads TGTGCCAGCAGTTACGGGGCAGGTCTCTACGAGCAGTACTTC. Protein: CASSYGAGLYEQYF.

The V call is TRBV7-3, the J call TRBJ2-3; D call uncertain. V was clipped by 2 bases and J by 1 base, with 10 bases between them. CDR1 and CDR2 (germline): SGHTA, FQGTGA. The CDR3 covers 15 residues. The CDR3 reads CASSLASTGTDTQYF. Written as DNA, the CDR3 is TGTGCCAGCAGCTTAGCGTCTACCGGCACAGATACGCAGTATTTT.

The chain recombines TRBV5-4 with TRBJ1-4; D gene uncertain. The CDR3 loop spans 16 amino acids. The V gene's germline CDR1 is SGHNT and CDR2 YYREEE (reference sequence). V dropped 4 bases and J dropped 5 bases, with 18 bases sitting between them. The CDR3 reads CASSPGGTDSNEKLFF. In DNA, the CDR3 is TGTGCCAGCAGCCCGGGAGGTACCGATTCCAATGAAAAACTGTTTTTT.

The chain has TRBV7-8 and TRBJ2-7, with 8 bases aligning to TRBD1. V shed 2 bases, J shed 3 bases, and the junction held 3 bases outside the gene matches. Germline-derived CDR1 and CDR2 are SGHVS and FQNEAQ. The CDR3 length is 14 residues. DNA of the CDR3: TGTGCCAGCAGCTTATCACAGGGGGGCTACGAGCAGTACTTC. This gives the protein CASSLSQGGYEQYF.

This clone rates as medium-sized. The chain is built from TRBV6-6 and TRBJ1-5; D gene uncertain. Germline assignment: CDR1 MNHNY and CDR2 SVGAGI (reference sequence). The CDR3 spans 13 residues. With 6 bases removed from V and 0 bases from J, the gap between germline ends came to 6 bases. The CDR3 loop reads CASRSDSNQPQHF. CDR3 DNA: TGTGCCAGCAGATCCGATAGCAATCAGCCCCAGCATTTT.

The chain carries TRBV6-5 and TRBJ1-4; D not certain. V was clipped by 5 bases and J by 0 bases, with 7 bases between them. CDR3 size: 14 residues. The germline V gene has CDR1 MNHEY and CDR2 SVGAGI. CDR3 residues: CASSVSATNEKLFF. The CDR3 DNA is TGTGCCAGCAGTGTATCGGCAACTAATGAAAAACTGTTTTTT.

In nucleotides, the CDR3 is TGTGCCAGCAGTTTGCGGGGGCAGGCTGAAGCTTTCTTT. Translation: CASSLRGQAEAFF. This chain links TRBV6-6 with TRBJ1-1; possible D gene TRBD1, 6 bases. This CDR3 region has 13 residues. V gave up 4 bases and J gave up 6 bases, with 12 bases separating them. The V gene's germline CDR1 is MNHNY and CDR2 SVGAGI (reference sequence).

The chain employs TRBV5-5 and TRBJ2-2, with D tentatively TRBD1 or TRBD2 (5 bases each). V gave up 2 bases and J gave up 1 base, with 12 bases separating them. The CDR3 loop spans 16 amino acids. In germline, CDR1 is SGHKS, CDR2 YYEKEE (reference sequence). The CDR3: CASSFIGTKNTGELFF. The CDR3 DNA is TGTGCCAGCAGCTTTATAGGGACCAAGAACACCGGGGAGCTGTTTTTT. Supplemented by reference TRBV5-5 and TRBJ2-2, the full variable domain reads DAGVTQSPTHLIKTRGQQVTLRCSPISGHKSVSWYQQVLGQGPQFIFQYYEKEERGRGNFPDRFSARQFPNYSSELNVNALLLGDSALYLCASSFIGTKNTGELFFGEGSRLTVL.

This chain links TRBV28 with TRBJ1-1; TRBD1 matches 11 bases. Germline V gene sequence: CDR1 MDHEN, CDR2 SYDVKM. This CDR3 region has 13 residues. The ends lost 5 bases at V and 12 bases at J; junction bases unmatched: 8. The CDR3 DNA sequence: TGTGCCAGCAGTCCTCGGGACAGGGGGACAACTTTCTTT. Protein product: CASSPRDRGTTFF.

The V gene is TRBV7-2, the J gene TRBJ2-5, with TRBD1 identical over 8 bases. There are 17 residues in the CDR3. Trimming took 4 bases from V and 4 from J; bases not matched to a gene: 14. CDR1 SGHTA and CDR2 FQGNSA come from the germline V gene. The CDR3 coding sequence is TGTGCCAGCAGCTATTTGGGACCTACAGGGGGAGTAGAGACCCAGTACTTC. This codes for CASSYLGPTGGVETQYF.

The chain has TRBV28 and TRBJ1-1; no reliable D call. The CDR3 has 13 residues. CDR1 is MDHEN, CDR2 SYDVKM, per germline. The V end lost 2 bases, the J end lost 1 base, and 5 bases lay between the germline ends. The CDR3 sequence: CASSLRRNTEAFF. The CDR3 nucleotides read TGTGCCAGCAGTTTACGCAGGAACACTGAAGCTTTCTTT.